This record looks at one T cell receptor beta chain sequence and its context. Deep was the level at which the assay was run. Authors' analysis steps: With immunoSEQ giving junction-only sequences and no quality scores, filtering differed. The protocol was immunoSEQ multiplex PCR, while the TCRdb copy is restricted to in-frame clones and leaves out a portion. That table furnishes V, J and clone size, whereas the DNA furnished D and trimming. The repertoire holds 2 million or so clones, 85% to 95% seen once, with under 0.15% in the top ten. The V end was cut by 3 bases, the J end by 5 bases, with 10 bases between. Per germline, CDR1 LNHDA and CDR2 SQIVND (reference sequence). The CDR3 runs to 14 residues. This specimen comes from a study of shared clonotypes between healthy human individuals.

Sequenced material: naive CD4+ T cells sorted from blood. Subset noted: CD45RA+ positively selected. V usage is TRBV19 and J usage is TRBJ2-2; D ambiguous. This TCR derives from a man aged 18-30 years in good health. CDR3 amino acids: CASSIRVLTGELFF. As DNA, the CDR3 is TGTGCCAGTAGTATTAGGGTTTTGACCGGGGAGCTGTTTTTT.